A single sample gave rise to the 8 T cell receptor beta chains below, sequenced in a study of T cell clonotyping in hematopoietic cell transplantation. The method was immunoSEQ multiplex PCR; TCRdb's version includes in-frame clones alone and lacks a portion of them. The sample lists some 29,000 clones, roughly 80% occurring once. Regarding time point: recipient sample about 28 days before transplant, after cytoreduction. Sequencing was performed on peripheral blood mononuclear cells, taken before stem cell transplant. The receptors derive from a woman aged 30 to 39 with chronic myeloid leukemia. Some clones in this sample may be carry-over from other donors' samples.

The chain employs TRBV19 and TRBJ2-3, with a possible D match to TRBD2 (5 bases). V was clipped by 6 bases and J by 4 bases, with 11 bases between them. The CDR3 runs 13 residues. Germline V CDR1 and CDR2: LNHDA, SQIVND (reference sequence). The CDR3 loop is CASRILGADTQYF. For the CDR3, the DNA is TGTGCCAGTAGGATACTAGGCGCAGATACGCAGTATTTT.

The chain combines TRBV30 with TRBJ1-2; maybe TRBD1 (6 bases). V lost 8 bases to trimming and J lost 0 bases, with 13 bases between them. In germline, CDR1 is GTSNPN, CDR2 SVGIG (reference sequence). The CDR3 totals 13 residues. The chain's CDR3 is CAMSRGANYGYTF. Here the CDR3 DNA reads TGTGCCATGTCAAGGGGGGCTAACTATGGCTACACCTTC.

The chain combines TRBV5-1 with TRBJ1-5, with TRBD1 identical over 7 bases. V was clipped by 8 bases and J by 5 bases; unmatched bases: 4. Germline V CDR1 and CDR2: SGHRS, YFSETQ. The length of the CDR3 is 12 residues. In DNA, the CDR3 is TGCGCCAGTCCAGGGGGACATCAGCCCCAGCATTTT. Protein: CASPGGHQPQHF.

This chain connects TRBV6-5 to TRBJ2-7; D is unclear. Trimming stripped 4 bases from V and 7 bases from J, with 17 bases between. Germline V lookup: CDR1 MNHEY, CDR2 SVGAGI. The CDR3 runs 14 residues. CDR3 nucleotide sequence: TGTGCCAGCAGTTTTGGGCCGAATATCCTTGAGCAGTACGTC. This encodes CASSFGPNILEQYV.

The chain combines TRBV4-3 with TRBJ2-3, with 9 nucleotides matching TRBD1. Trimming at V came to 1 base and at J to 7 bases, leaving 6 bases not matched to a gene. The CDR3 consists of 15 residues. CDR1 and CDR2 (germline): LGHNA, YSLEER. Written as DNA, the CDR3 is TGCGCCAGCAGCCAAGGGACAGGGGTTACGAATACGCAGTATTTT. Protein sequence: CASSQGTGVTNTQYF.

V is TRBV28 and J is TRBJ1-5; D is ambiguous. This CDR3 comprises 13 residues. Between the trimmed V and J ends, which lost 3 bases and 3 bases, there was a span of 6 bases. Germline V gene data show CDR1 as MDHEN and CDR2 as SYDVKM. DNA for the CDR3: TGTGCCAGCAGTTTCGGATTCAATCAGCCCCAGCATTTT. Translated, it gives CASSFGFNQPQHF.

The genes are TRBV30 and TRBJ1-2; D unclear. V was shortened by 0 bases and J by 3 bases, with 29 bases between the two germline ends. This CDR3 is built from 20 residues. Germline V CDR1 and CDR2: GTSNPN, SVGIG (reference sequence). In DNA form, the CDR3 reads TGTGCCTGGAGTGTAAACCCGGACGCGGGCGTTGGGGATCTGGACTATGGCTACACCTTC. Translated: CAWSVNPDAGVGDLDYGYTF.

The CDR3 coding sequence is TGTGCCAGCAGCGAATACTTGACAGGGGCCGCTCGCGCGGATAATTCACCCCTCCACTTT. This encodes CASSEYLTGAARADNSPLHF. The V and J genes are TRBV7-8 and TRBJ1-6; 8 bases map to TRBD1. CDR1 SGHVS and CDR2 FQNEAQ come from the germline V gene. V was clipped by 5 bases and J by 5 bases; unmatched bases: 20. The CDR3 loop spans 20 amino acids. Together with reference TRBV7-8 and TRBJ1-6, the CDR3 gives the full variable domain: GAGVSQSPRYKVAKRGQDVALRCDPISGHVSLFWYQQALGQGPEFLTYFQNEAQLDKSGLPSDRFFAERPEGSVSTLKIQRTQQEDSAVYLCASSEYLTGAARADNSPLHFGNGTRLTVT.